A selection of T cell receptor beta chains follows, all from one sample in a study of human T cells and chemical hapten exposure. TCRdb reprocessed the 5' RACE reads with MiXCR, giving one entry per CDR3 protein. This sample has more than 75,000 distinct CDR3 sequences, with approximately 15% found just once. The receptors come from a female donor in good health. Both conserved end residues are part of each CDR3. A D gene is named only where the DNA matches it firmly.

CASSSQAGDYEQYF	.	TRBV6-2/TRBV6-3	TRBJ2-7
CASSLLTEAFF	.	TRBV7-9	TRBJ1-1
CASSASGRWGRAFF	.	TRBV6-2/TRBV6-3	TRBJ1-1
CASSLSSGRADTQYF	TRBD2	TRBV7-6	TRBJ2-3
CASSYPWGRGIHEQFF	TRBD1	TRBV6-5	TRBJ2-1
CASSPSLRTSGTPWGYEQYF	TRBD2	TRBV28	TRBJ2-7
CSSRDNTEAFF	.	TRBV20-1	TRBJ1-1
CSVERGTGGEQFF	TRBD2	TRBV29-1	TRBJ2-1
CASSLSSGVRAFF	.	TRBV28	TRBJ1-1
CASSWQGARGNTIYF	TRBD1	TRBV12-3/TRBV12-4	TRBJ1-3
CSAIRGRLDTQYF	.	TRBV20-1	TRBJ2-3
CASSLWGSGNQPQHF	.	TRBV28	TRBJ1-5
CASSLDRSNSYNEQFF	.	TRBV3-1	TRBJ2-1
CASSSRKGLAGVTDTQYF	TRBD2	TRBV11-1	TRBJ2-3
CASSLKREGSYNEQFF	TRBD2	TRBV23-1	TRBJ2-1
CSASGTGASPYEQYF	.	TRBV20-1	TRBJ2-7